A single sample gave rise to the 18 T cell receptor beta chains below, sequenced in a study of post-analysis software for immune sequencing data. Study results and limitations: Controls showed lower frequencies than patients for five TRBV segments, and TRBV5-6, TRBV5-1 and TRBV20-1 were among these.

Built from TCR beta cDNA, the libraries had unique molecular identifiers in them. Via MiXCR, TCRdb re-called the PCR reads, giving one row per CDR3 protein. This table has fewer than 850,000 distinct CDR3 sequences, roughly 46% appearing once. The antigens of these receptors remain unknown. Sequencing was carried out using blood. These receptors all stem from a girl aged 10 to 17 with multiple sclerosis.

The V call is TRBV29-1, the J call TRBJ2-6; possibly TRBD2 for D (6 bases). Germline V gene sequence: CDR1 SQVTM, CDR2 ANQGSEA. The CDR3 totals 16 residues. V shed 4 bases and J shed 2 bases, with 15 bases lying between them. CDR3 loop: CSVANPGLAGANVLTF. CDR3 nucleotide sequence: TGCAGCGTTGCTAACCCGGGACTTGCTGGGGCCAACGTCCTGACTTTC.

On this clonotype itself: At one end the junction does not follow the germline gene, possibly because of a read error. This chain links TRBV6-5 with TRBJ2-1; tentative D call: TRBD2 (5 bases). The CDR3 runs 13 residues. Germline values: CDR1 MNHEY, CDR2 SVGAGI. The CDR3 DNA is TGTGCCAGCAGTTTAGAGGGCTACAATGAGCGGTTCTTC. Its protein product is CASSLEGYNERFF.

The sample holds a few counts of this clonotype. The chain has TRBV5-6 and TRBJ1-2, with 9 bases aligning to TRBD1. The length of the CDR3 is 15 residues. Germline lookup yields CDR1 SGHDT and CDR2 YYEEEE. The V gene end was trimmed by 4 bases and the J gene end by 4 bases; junction bases not matched to a gene: 8. CDR3 loop: CASSPDRGRPYGYTF. Here the CDR3 DNA reads TGTGCCAGCAGCCCGGACAGGGGCCGACCCTATGGCTACACCTTC.

This clonotype was observed a handful of times. The rearrangement links TRBV28 to TRBJ2-3, with 11 bases fitting TRBD2. Germline V gene lookup returns CDR1 MDHEN and CDR2 SYDVKM. After removal of 8 bases from V and 2 bases from J, the junction contained 6 bases not matched to a gene. The CDR3 has 15 residues. CDR3 nucleotide sequence: TGTGCCAGCCAGGGACTAGCGGATCCCACAGATACGCAGTATTTT. This codes for CASQGLADPTDTQYF.

A remark on this clonotype: A much larger clone lies one base from this, so it may be a read error. The rearrangement links TRBV20-1 to TRBJ2-1; 7 bases fit TRBD2. This CDR3 contains 13 residues. CDR1 and CDR2 (germline): DFQATT, SNEGSKA (reference sequence). CDR3 in amino acids: CNASGGSYNEQFF. The CDR3 DNA reads TGCAATGCTAGCGGCGGATCCTACAATGAGCAGTTCTTC.

This clonotype appeared a few times. The V call is TRBV20-1, the J call TRBJ2-4; D might be TRBD1 or TRBD2, each matching 5 bases. The J call may be incorrect, as the DNA end agrees better with TRBJ2-7. CDR1 is DFQATT and CDR2 is SNEGSKA in the germline V gene (reference sequence). CDR3 length: 13 amino acids. The CDR3 coding sequence is TGCAGTGCTAGGAGGGCAGGGTACTACGAGCAGTACTTC. Residues: CSARRAGYYEQYF.

This chain uses TRBV12-3 or TRBV12-4 with TRBJ2-5, with TRBD1 identical over 10 bases. The CDR3 length is 15 residues. J was trimmed by 5 bases and V by 6 bases; bases with no gene match: 9. CDR3 in DNA: TGTGCCAGCAGCCTGGGACAGGGGAGCGGGGAGACCCAGTACTTC. Its translation: CASSLGQGSGETQYF.

This rearrangement joins TRBV24-1 to TRBJ2-2; maybe TRBD1 (6 bases). Germline V CDR1 and CDR2: KGHDR, SFDVKD. The CDR3 is 14 residues long. V lost 4 bases, J lost 1 base, and 6 bases lay in between. The chain's CDR3 is CATSETGNTGELFF. Written as DNA, the CDR3 is TGTGCCACCAGTGAGACAGGGAACACCGGGGAGCTGTTTTTT.

This chain joins TRBV24-1 and TRBJ1-2; unclear D gene. Deletions cut 0 bases from V and 7 bases from J, with 5 bases between. Germline lookup yields CDR1 KGHDR and CDR2 SFDVKD. The CDR3 is 12 residues long. CDR3 residues: CATSDLQTGYTF. The CDR3 DNA reads TGTGCCACCAGTGATTTGCAAACTGGCTACACCTTC.

This clonotype was seen only a few times. The J gene is TRBJ1-4, the V gene TRBV20-1; the D gene is possibly TRBD1 (6 bases). This CDR3 has 15 residues. Trimming removed 3 bases from V and 4 bases from J, with 15 bases in between. Germline assignment: CDR1 DFQATT and CDR2 SNEGSKA (reference sequence). The CDR3 sequence is CSASVPDSLNEKLFF. Written as DNA, the CDR3 is TGCAGTGCTAGTGTTCCGGACAGTCTTAATGAAAAACTGTTTTTT.

This chain joins TRBV7-3 and TRBJ2-1; 9 bases are shared with TRBD2. The CDR3 covers 16 residues. From germline, CDR1 is SGHTA and CDR2 FQGTGA. V trimming: 5 bases; J trimming: 1 base; junction bases outside the gene matches: 6. The CDR3 is CASSAHGLASYNEQFF. The DNA for the CDR3 is TGTGCCAGCAGCGCACACGGACTAGCGTCCTACAATGAGCAGTTCTTC. The complete variable domain, with remaining parts taken from reference TRBV7-3 and TRBJ2-1, reads GAGVSQTPSNKVTEKGKYVELRCDPISGHTALYWYRQSLGQGPEFLIYFQGTGAADDSGLPNDRFFAVRPEGSVSTLKIQRTERGDSAVYLCASSAHGLASYNEQFFGPGTRLTVL.

The rearrangement joins TRBV27 to TRBJ2-4; D remains ambiguous. CDR3 size: 12 residues. Trimming removed 6 bases at V and 8 bases at J, with 11 bases between. The V gene's germline CDR1 is MNHEY and CDR2 SMNVEV (reference sequence). The CDR3 sequence is CASRPGQDIQYF. The DNA for the CDR3 is TGTGCCAGCAGACCCGGGCAGGACATTCAGTACTTC.

The V and J genes are TRBV20-1 and TRBJ2-7; D is unresolved. Germline loops: CDR1 DFQATT, CDR2 SNEGSKA (reference sequence). The CDR3 sequence is 12 residues long. Trimming left V 1 base short and J 3 bases short, with 7 bases between. CDR3 sequence: CSARGANYEQYF. CDR3 nucleotides: TGCAGTGCTAGAGGCGCGAACTACGAGCAGTACTTC.

This clonotype was seen once. A junction end diverges from the germline sequence, so it may reflect a read error. CDR3 bases: TGCAGCGGGACTAGACAAAACCAAGGGACCCAGTACTTC. Protein product: CSGTRQNQGTQYF. The chain is built from TRBV20-1 and TRBJ2-5, with 8 bases matching TRBD2. The V gene's germline CDR1 is DFQATT and CDR2 SNEGSKA (reference sequence). There are 13 residues in the CDR3.

The J gene is TRBJ1-1, the V gene TRBV20-1, with TRBD1 matching over 9 bases. This CDR3 contains 13 residues. The germline V gene encodes CDR1 DFQATT and CDR2 SNEGSKA (reference sequence). The V segment lost 3 bases and the J segment 4 bases; nucleotides outside the gene matches: 3. CDR3 nucleotide sequence: TGCAGTGCTAGGGGACAGGGTTTCACTGAAGCTTTCTTT. This codes for CSARGQGFTEAFF.

The J gene is TRBJ2-1, the V gene TRBV4-3, with D unresolved. Trimming stripped 0 bases from V and 10 bases from J, with 13 bases between. CDR3 length: 14 residues. CDR1 and CDR2 (germline): LGHNA, YSLEER. CDR3: CASSQDSQVREQFF. Here the CDR3 DNA reads TGCGCCAGCAGCCAAGATTCTCAGGTGAGGGAGCAGTTCTTC.

This clonotype was observed a single time. The chain employs TRBV15 and TRBJ1-3; a weak D match, TRBD1 (6 bases). The CDR3 spans 16 residues. Deletions cut 0 bases from V and 3 bases from J, with 12 bases between. Germline CDR1 LNHNV, CDR2 YYDKDF (reference sequence). The CDR3 DNA reads TGTGCCACCAGCAGAGATCGGGGGGCGAGTGGAAACACCATATATTTT. Encoded protein: CATSRDRGASGNTIYF.

This clonotype turned up a few times. The V call is TRBV5-1, the J call TRBJ1-5, with D possibly TRBD1 on 5 matching bases. Germline V gene sequence: CDR1 SGHRS, CDR2 YFSETQ. The CDR3 contains 15 residues. Trimming cost V 4 bases and J 3 bases, with 14 bases left between them. CDR3: CASSLSGSANQPQHF. The CDR3 DNA reads as TGCGCCAGCAGCCTCTCAGGGTCCGCCAATCAGCCCCAGCATTTT. The full variable domain, completed using reference TRBV5-1 and TRBJ1-5, is KAGVTQTPRYLIKTRGQQVTLSCSPISGHRSVSWYQQTPGQGLQFLFEYFSETQRNKGNFPGRFSGRQFSNSRSEMNVSTLELGDSALYLCASSLSGSANQPQHFGDGTRLSIL.